A selection of T cell receptor beta chains follows, all from one sample in a study of blood T cells in healthy people across ages. TCRdb recomputed calls from the 5' RACE reads with MiXCR, one row per CDR3 protein. The data show about a million distinct CDR3 sequences, approximately 50% seen once. The sequencing sample was made of blood. The receptors were sampled from a woman in her sixties in good health. Both conserved end residues are part of each CDR3. D genes are given only for firm matches. Size tells how often a clone was seen (once, few, many) or the class of an expanded clone, and some rows leave it out.

size: NA
V: TRBV14
D: TRBD1
J: TRBJ2-1
DNA: TGTGCCAGCAGCCTAAGGACAGGGGGCCGGTGGGGCAATGAGCAGTTCTTC
CDR3: CASSLRTGGRWGNEQFF

size: NA
V: TRBV27
D: NA
J: TRBJ1-5
DNA: TGTGCCAGCTCACCCGGGACGGTCTCAAATCAGCCCCAGCATTTT
CDR3: CASSPGTVSNQPQHF

size: once
V: TRBV7-9
D: NA
J: TRBJ2-7
DNA: TGTGCCAGCAGCACGGACGGGGGAAGCTCCTACGAGCAGTACTTC
CDR3: CASSTDGGSSYEQYF

size: NA
V: TRBV7-3
D: NA
J: TRBJ2-3
DNA: TGTGCCAGCACCCTTGGGGGCACCACAGATACGCAGTATTTT
CDR3: CASTLGGTTDTQYF

size: NA
V: TRBV20-1
D: TRBD1
J: TRBJ2-5
DNA: TGCAGTGCTAGAAGTGAAGGGACAGGGGGGATACTAACCCAAGAGACCCAGTACTTC
CDR3: CSARSEGTGGILTQETQYF

size: NA
V: TRBV27
D: TRBD2
J: TRBJ2-7
DNA: TGTGCCAGCAGTCCACCTAGCGGGAGGGGTTGCGAGCAGTACTTC
CDR3: CASSPPSGRGCEQYF

size: NA
V: TRBV7-2
D: NA
J: TRBJ2-7
DNA: TGTGCCAGCGGCTTAGCGGAGTGGTCCTACGAGCAGTACTTC
CDR3: CASGLAEWSYEQYF

size: few
V: TRBV28
D: TRBD1
J: TRBJ1-2
DNA: TGTGCCAGCAGTTCCCTGGGACAGGGACTCTATGGCTACACCTTC
CDR3: CASSSLGQGLYGYTF

size: NA
V: TRBV6-5
D: TRBD1
J: TRBJ1-2
DNA: TGTGCCAGCAGTTACACGACAGGGACCGGCTACACCTTC
CDR3: CASSYTTGTGYTF

size: few
V: TRBV24-1
D: TRBD1
J: TRBJ2-1
DNA: TGTGCCACCAGTGACCGACAGGGTCGGAATGAGCAGTTCTTC
CDR3: CATSDRQGRNEQFF

size: few
V: TRBV27
D: NA
J: TRBJ2-5
DNA: TGTGCCAGCAGTGAATACTCCACTCCGGAGACCCAGTACTTC
CDR3: CASSEYSTPETQYF

size: NA
V: TRBV9
D: NA
J: TRBJ2-4
DNA: TGTGCCAGCAGCCCCCCCCGATCTACACGGGAGCAGTACTTC
CDR3: CASSPPRSTREQYF

size: NA
V: TRBV24-1
D: NA
J: TRBJ2-1
DNA: TGTGCCACCAGTGATTTAAACAGGCCGTACAATGAGCAGTTCTTC
CDR3: CATSDLNRPYNEQFF

size: NA
V: TRBV20-1
D: NA
J: TRBJ1-1
DNA: TGCGGAGTCCCGGTGAGAGGAGAGAACACTGAAGCTTTCTTT
CDR3: CGVPVRGENTEAFF